This TCR beta chain derives from a study of CD8+ T cells in alopecia areata. The treatment: oral pan-JAK inhibitor, 5-10 mg twice daily. Extraction of RNA preceded its reverse transcription into cDNA, which served as the sequencing template. The protocol was immunoSEQ multiplex PCR, while the TCRdb copy is restricted to in-frame clones and leaves out a portion. The table records around 270,000 clones, roughly 60% of them present only once. CDR3 size: 15 residues. Losses at the gene ends were 3 bases for V and 7 bases for J; bases not matched to a gene: 10. The germline V gene encodes CDR1 GTSNPN and CDR2 SVGIG (reference sequence).

This sequence was found in a human donor with alopecia areata. The chain combines TRBV30 with TRBJ2-2, with TRBD2 matching 8 bases. The specimen comprised CD4+ T cells sorted from blood, sampled at week 24, from a patient treated with tofacitinib. The CDR3 DNA sequence: TGTGCCTGGAGGCGAACGGGGGGGTCACTCGGGGAGCTGTTTTTT. It encodes CAWRRTGGSLGELFF.